This T cell receptor beta chain came from a study of STAT5B mutations in CD4+ large granular lymphocyte leukemia. Broader study findings: TRBV06-family usage was enriched in top patient clones (8/27) versus controls (2/35). About 26% of private leukemic clonotypes occurred rarely in other patients' non-leukemic repertoires.

This clone came up once. The antigen is unknown. Sequencing was at survey level. Per the study methods: A productive frequency of 2.59 x 10-5 was the lowest detectable. TCRdb's table, derived via immunoSEQ multiplex PCR, lists solely in-frame clones and lacks some. Clone size and the V and J calls come from that table; the DNA yielded D and trimming. The sample holds 30,000 to 40,000 clones, 76% seen once. This CDR3 comprises 17 residues. Germline loops: CDR1 SGHRS, CDR2 YFSETQ. Losses at the gene ends were 4 bases for V and 2 bases for J; bases not matched to a gene: 3. The genes are TRBV5-1 and TRBJ2-1, with 16 bases fitting TRBD2. This sequence originates from a human donor in good health. Sequences were obtained from CD4+ T cells from blood buffy coats. CDR3 in amino acids: CASSGGLAGGAYNEQFF. CDR3 coding DNA: TGCGCCAGCAGCGGGGGACTAGCGGGGGGGGCCTACAATGAGCAGTTCTTC.